The TCR beta chain under discussion was sequenced for a study of T cell responses to AZD1222 COVID-19 vaccine. Study conclusions and caveats: A reported finding is that nearly half of spike-specific TCRs target unmutated variant regions. Only six individuals given AZD1222 were seropositive at baseline. The span of vaccine-associated CD4 TCRs extended across spike, with dominance at 160-218 and 743-854. Donors were mostly white British, more females; clonal diversity possibly underestimated.

This clone was counted a single time. Antigen specificity is unknown. The V end lost 7 bases, the J end lost 2 bases, and 10 bases lay between the germline ends. CDR3 length: 12 residues. Germline V gives CDR1 SGHRS, CDR2 YFSETQ. The assay was immunoSEQ multiplex PCR, and TCRdb's table has in-frame clones only and misses some. The sample gives about 75,000 clones, 80% to 90% of which show up once; 18% is in the top ten. V is TRBV5-1 and J is TRBJ2-7; TRBD1 might be the D (5 bases). The source is an adult who received the AZD1222 COVID-19 vaccine. Specimen: peripheral blood, collected 28 days after the second AZD1222 dose. CDR3 nucleotides: TGCGCCAGCCGGACACCACCCTACGAGCAGTACTTC. This codes for CASRTPPYEQYF.